The rows below give T cell receptor beta chains drawn from one sample of a study of shared clonotypes between healthy human individuals. Assay: immunoSEQ multiplex PCR; the TCRdb copy retains only in-frame clones and omits some. Of millions of clones listed, around 96% are singletons. The sample was naive CD8+ T cells sorted from blood. The receptors come from a man aged 18 to 29 in good health. The CDR3 runs from the conserved cysteine through the conserved F or W. Fields, in order: clone size, J gene, V gene, D gene, CDR3 protein, CDR3 DNA. A D gene is named only where the DNA matches it firmly. Clone size is stated in some rows and not others, as once, few, many or a class when expanded.

-,TRBJ2-1,TRBV9,TRBD2,CASSVGLAGLDEQFF,TGTGCCAGCAGCGTAGGACTAGCGGGGTTAGATGAGCAGTTCTTC
-,TRBJ2-4,TRBV5-4,-,CASSLRGWDIQYF,TGTGCCAGCAGCTTGCGAGGTTGGGACATTCAGTACTTC
-,TRBJ1-2,TRBV30,-,CAWSVYGGGADGYTF,TGTGCCTGGAGTGTATACGGAGGAGGGGCAGATGGCTACACCTTC
-,TRBJ1-3,TRBV28,-,CASSLADSGNTIYF,TGTGCCAGCAGTTTGGCGGACAGTGGAAACACCATATATTTT
-,TRBJ1-1,TRBV7-9,-,CASSPGRGAHTEAFF,TGTGCCAGCAGCCCAGGCCGGGGGGCGCACACTGAAGCTTTCTTT
-,TRBJ2-7,TRBV6-6,-,CASRQGGPYEQYF,TGTGCCAGCAGACAGGGAGGCCCCTACGAGCAGTACTTC
-,TRBJ2-2,TRBV4-3,-,CASSQGLTGNTGELFF,TGCGCCAGCAGCCAAGGGCTAACAGGAAACACCGGGGAGCTGTTTTTT
-,TRBJ2-3,TRBV9,-,CASSPQSRTDTQYF,TGTGCCAGCAGCCCCCAAAGCCGCACAGATACGCAGTATTTT
-,TRBJ2-5,TRBV27,-,CASSSETADQETQYF,TGTGCCAGCAGTTCAGAGACAGCGGACCAAGAGACCCAGTACTTC
-,TRBJ1-1,TRBV30,-,CAWDSQNTEAFF,TGTGCCTGGGACAGCCAGAACACTGAAGCTTTCTTT
-,TRBJ2-7,TRBV7-8,-,CASSSTGTYEQYF,TGTGCCAGCAGCTCGACAGGAACCTACGAGCAGTACTTC
-,TRBJ1-1,TRBV7-9,-,CASGQSGERDTEAFF,TGTGCCAGCGGCCAGTCGGGGGAGAGGGACACTGAAGCTTTCTTT
-,TRBJ2-1,TRBV11-2,-,CASSLDGWWSSYNEQFF,TGTGCCAGCAGCTTAGACGGCTGGTGGAGCTCCTACAATGAGCAGTTCTTC
-,TRBJ1-4,TRBV7-9,TRBD1,CASSRQGLREKLFF,TGTGCCAGCAGCCGACAGGGACTTCGAGAAAAACTGTTTTTT
once,TRBJ2-7,TRBV5-6,TRBD1,CASSLQGVLYEQYF,TGTGCCAGCAGCCTACAGGGGGTGCTCTACGAGCAGTACTTC
-,TRBJ2-4,TRBV28,TRBD2,CASSFPNGEGLPKTFQYF,TGTGCCAGCAGTTTTCCCAATGGGGAGGGACTGCCAAAAACATTTCAGTACTTC
-,TRBJ2-5,TRBV4-1,TRBD1,CASSQRYRGQETQYF,TGCGCCAGCAGCCAAAGGTACAGGGGGCAAGAGACCCAGTACTTC
-,TRBJ2-1,TRBV7-9,TRBD2,CASSGTSGRTRDEQFF,TGTGCCAGCAGTGGGACTAGCGGGAGAACCAGGGATGAGCAGTTCTTC
-,TRBJ1-2,TRBV28,-,CASSHSQGYTF,TGTGCCAGCAGCCATTCTCAGGGCTACACCTTC
-,TRBJ2-5,TRBV9,TRBD1,CASSTDREAKTQYF,TGTGCCAGCAGCACGGACAGGGAGGCCAAGACCCAGTACTTC
-,TRBJ2-7,TRBV7-9,-,CASSPQRGQGGDEQYF,TGTGCCAGCAGCCCTCAAAGAGGTCAGGGTGGCGACGAGCAGTACTTC
-,TRBJ2-5,TRBV19,-,CASSLGTDYQETQYF,TGTGCCAGTAGTCTGGGTACGGACTACCAAGAGACCCAGTACTTC
-,TRBJ1-6,TRBV27,-,CASSSLTGTYNSPLHF,TGTGCCAGCAGTTCACTCACAGGGACCTATAATTCACCCCTCCACTTT
-,TRBJ1-2,TRBV6-5,-,CASRPQKQGLYGYTF,TGTGCCAGCAGGCCGCAAAAACAGGGCCTCTATGGCTACACCTTC
-,TRBJ2-1,TRBV2,-,CASRAGGREVYEQFF,TGTGCCAGCAGAGCTGGGGGGCGAGAAGTTTATGAGCAGTTCTTC
once,TRBJ2-7,TRBV5-1,-,CASSLNPAYEQYF,TGCGCCAGCAGCTTGAACCCCGCCTACGAGCAGTACTTC
-,TRBJ2-2,TRBV27,-,CASSLTTGELFF,TGTGCCAGCAGTCTGACAACCGGGGAGCTGTTTTTT
-,TRBJ1-3,TRBV25-1,-,CASSEFASSPGDGNTIYF,TGTGCCAGCAGTGAATTTGCCTCCAGTCCAGGGGATGGAAACACCATATATTTT
-,TRBJ2-1,TRBV4-1,-,CASSQDSWAGATEGILYNEQFF,TGCGCCAGCAGCCAAGATAGCTGGGCAGGCGCCACCGAGGGAATCTTGTACAATGAGCAGTTCTTC
-,TRBJ2-7,TRBV19,-,CASTDGRDEQYF,TGTGCCAGTACTGACGGCCGGGACGAGCAGTACTTC
-,TRBJ2-7,TRBV4-1,-,CASSQAFSELYEQYF,TGCGCCAGCAGCCAAGCTTTCTCCGAACTCTACGAGCAGTACTTC
-,TRBJ1-1,TRBV5-4,-,CASSLEKNTEAFF,TGTGCCAGCAGCTTGGAAAAGAACACTGAAGCTTTCTTT
-,TRBJ2-1,TRBV27,-,CASGWAQNEQFF,TGTGCCAGCGGGTGGGCGCAGAATGAGCAGTTCTTC